This T cell receptor beta chain was sequenced during a study of cytomegalovirus exposure and HLA in healthy donors. V shed 5 bases and J shed 0 bases, with 14 bases lying between them. Germline CDR1 and CDR2: LGHNA and YNFKEQ. CDR3 size: 15 residues. PCR employed 60 Vbeta and 13 Jbeta primers. Under the authors' procedure: A follow-up analysis tallied 86 million or so unique TCR beta chains, roughly 11 million shared. Repertoires were generated with immunoSEQ multiplex PCR, while TCRdb's copy carries only in-frame clones and drops some. For V, J and clone size, that table is used; D and trimming come from the DNA. Of 210,000 or so clones in the sample, about 80% were seen once. At sampling all donors were nominally healthy, likely with unrecorded immune exposures.

This receptor was identified in a man between 35 and 55 years old in good health and CMV-seronegative. Material for sequencing was PBMCs. J is TRBJ2-7 and V is TRBV4-2, with D possibly being TRBD2 (5 bases). CDR3 protein: CASSGLLLSSYEQYF. The CDR3 DNA is TGTGCCAGCAGCGGACTTCTCCTGAGCTCCTACGAGCAGTACTTC.